The T cell receptor (beta chain) under discussion was sequenced for a study of cytotoxic CD8 clonotypes in ibrutinib-treated CLL. The study, taken as a whole, reports: An increase in clonality occurred at ibrutinib response, followed by a return toward baseline at progression.

The assay was immunoSEQ multiplex PCR, and TCRdb's table has in-frame clones only and misses some. There are 150,000 or so clones in the sample; about 80% occur only once, and around a quarter lies in the top ten. In its sample, this clone was seen once. Its antigen is currently unknown. The CDR3 spans 13 residues. Germline V gene sequence: CDR1 SGHTA, CDR2 FQGNSA. Trimming removed 3 bases at V and 11 bases at J, with 16 bases between. The TCR sequence derives from a human donor with chronic lymphocytic leukemia. The J gene is TRBJ1-1, the V gene TRBV7-2; D is uncertain. Sequenced material: PBMCs, taken after 12 months of ibrutinib treatment. The CDR3, as DNA: TGTGCCAGCAGCTTCGACCGGGTCGGTGTGGCTTTCTTT. Translating gives CASSFDRVGVAFF. The whole variable domain, filled in from reference TRBV7-2 and TRBJ1-1, reads GAGVSQSPSNKVTEKGKDVELRCDPISGHTALYWYRQSLGQGLEFLIYFQGNSAPDKSGLPSDRFSAERTGGSVSTLTIQRTQQEDSAVYLCASSFDRVGVAFFGQGTRLTVV.